Sequencing of this T cell receptor beta chain was carried out in a study of T cells after somatic rescue of genetic block. The CDR3 loop spans 13 amino acids. V gave up 8 bases and J gave up 5 bases; unmatched junction bases: 4. Germline V lookup: CDR1 SNHLY, CDR2 FYNNEI. The repertoire was sequenced with immunoSEQ multiplex PCR; TCRdb's copy has only in-frame clones and lacks some. The table has some 13,000 clones, over 60% seen once. This rearrangement joins TRBV2 to TRBJ2-7; 12 nucleotides line up with TRBD1. The specimen was peripheral blood mononuclear cells (PBMCs). This TCR was sampled from a boy between 10 and 17 years old. CDR3 DNA: TGTGCCAGCCCGGGACAGGGGGCCCACGAGCAGTACTTC. Its protein is CASPGQGAHEQYF.